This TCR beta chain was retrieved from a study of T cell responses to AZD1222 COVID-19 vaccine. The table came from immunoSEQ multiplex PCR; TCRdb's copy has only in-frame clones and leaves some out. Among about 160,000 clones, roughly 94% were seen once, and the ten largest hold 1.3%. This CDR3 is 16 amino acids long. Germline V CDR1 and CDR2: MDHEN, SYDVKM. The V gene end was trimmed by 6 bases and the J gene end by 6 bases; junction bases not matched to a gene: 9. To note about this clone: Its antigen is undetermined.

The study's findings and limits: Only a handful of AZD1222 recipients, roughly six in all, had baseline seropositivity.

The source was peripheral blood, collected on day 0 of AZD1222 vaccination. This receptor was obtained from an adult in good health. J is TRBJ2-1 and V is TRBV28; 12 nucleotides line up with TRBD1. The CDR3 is CASSLSGTGGLNEQFF. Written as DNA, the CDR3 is TGTGCCAGCAGCCTAAGCGGGACAGGGGGCCTCAATGAGCAGTTCTTC.